One T cell receptor (beta chain) is described in this entry. Its antigen is undetermined. The data derive from a study of CD8+ T cells in alopecia areata. This CDR3 region has 13 residues. Trimming took off 9 bases at V and 2 bases at J, with 11 bases between the two ends. CDR1 and CDR2 from the germline V gene are MNHEY and SVGAGI. cDNA prepared by RNA extraction and subsequent reverse transcription served as the template for sequencing. Sequencing was performed with immunoSEQ multiplex PCR; in TCRdb, only in-frame clones are kept and a portion is missing. The sample lists fewer than 200,000 clones; 67% were seen once. PBMCs provided sorted CD4+ and CD8+ T cells. Study outcomes and limitations: In scalp samples, resident alphabeta T cells of normal skin are also sequenced. Shared TCR sequences were less clear between patients than in mice, possibly partly from HLA diversity.

The J gene is TRBJ1-5, the V gene TRBV6-5; D uncertain. This clonotype was sampled from a human donor with alopecia areata. This specimen was CD8+ T cells sorted from blood, taken at week 0. Here the CDR3 reads CASALGGNQPQHF. The CDR3 DNA follows: TGTGCCAGTGCGTTGGGTGGCAATCAGCCCCAGCATTTT.